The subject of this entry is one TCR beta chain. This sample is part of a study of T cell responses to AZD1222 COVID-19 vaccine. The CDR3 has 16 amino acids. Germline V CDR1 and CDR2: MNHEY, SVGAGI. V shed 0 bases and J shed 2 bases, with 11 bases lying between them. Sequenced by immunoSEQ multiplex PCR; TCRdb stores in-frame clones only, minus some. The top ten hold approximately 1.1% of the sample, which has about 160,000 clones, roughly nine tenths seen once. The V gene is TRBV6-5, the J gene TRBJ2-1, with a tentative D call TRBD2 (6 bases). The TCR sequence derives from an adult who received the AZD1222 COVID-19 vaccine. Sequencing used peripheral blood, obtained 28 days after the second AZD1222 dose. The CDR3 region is CASSYSGGAAYNEQFF. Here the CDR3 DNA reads TGTGCCAGCAGTTACTCAGGAGGGGCCGCCTACAATGAGCAGTTCTTC.